The present entry profiles one T cell receptor beta chain with its context. Its antigen remains unknown. The data originate from a study of cytomegalovirus exposure and HLA in healthy donors. Germline lookup yields CDR1 SGHDT and CDR2 YYEEEE. This CDR3 spans 11 amino acids. V dropped 4 bases and J dropped 3 bases, with 4 bases sitting between them. Clones were read by immunoSEQ multiplex PCR, and TCRdb kept only the in-frame ones, dropping some. This table holds 200,000 to 250,000 clones, over 80% found once. Overall study results and limits: Cytomegalovirus-associated status was assigned to fewer than 200 TCR beta chains.

The source is a woman aged 25 to 39 in good health and CMV-seropositive. This rearrangement joins TRBV5-6 to TRBJ1-2, with D hard to call. Specimen: PBMCs. CDR3 region: CASSAYYGYTF. Written as DNA, the CDR3 is TGTGCCAGCAGCGCATACTATGGCTACACCTTC. The full variable domain, in which reference TRBV5-6 and TRBJ1-2 provide the parts outside the CDR3, is DAGVTQSPTHLIKTRGQQVTLRCSPKSGHDTVSWYQQALGQGPQFIFQYYEEEERQRGNFPDRFSGHQFPNYSSELNVNALLLGDSALYLCASSAYYGYTFGSGTRLTVV.